This paragraph covers one T cell receptor (beta chain) sequence. Looked up from germline, CDR1 is LGHNA and CDR2 is YNFKEQ. Unmatched junction bases numbered 13, after V lost 6 bases and J lost 7 bases. The CDR3 length is 15 residues. This specimen comes from a study of cytomegalovirus exposure and HLA in healthy donors. The PCR made use of 60 Vbeta and 13 Jbeta primers. Profiling relied on immunoSEQ multiplex PCR, and the TCRdb table lists in-frame clones only, not all of them. This sample has under 300,000 clones, with around 81% found just once. The V and J genes are TRBV4-2 and TRBJ2-7; the match to TRBD2 covers 9 bases. Source material: PBMCs. The source is a woman aged 55-69 years in good health and CMV-seropositive. DNA of the CDR3: TGTGCCAGCAGTGGGATAGCGGGAGAGGTGAGAGAGCAGTACTTC. It is translated as CASSGIAGEVREQYF.